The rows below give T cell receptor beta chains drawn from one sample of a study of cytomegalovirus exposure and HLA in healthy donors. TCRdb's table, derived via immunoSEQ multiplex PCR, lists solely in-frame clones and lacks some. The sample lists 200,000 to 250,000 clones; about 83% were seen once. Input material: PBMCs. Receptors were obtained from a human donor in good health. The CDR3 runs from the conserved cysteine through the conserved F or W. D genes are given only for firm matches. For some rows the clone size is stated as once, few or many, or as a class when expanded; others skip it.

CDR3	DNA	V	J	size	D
CASSYSKEINYGYTF	TGTGCCAGCAGTTATTCGAAGGAGATTAACTATGGCTACACCTTC	TRBV6-5	TRBJ1-2	once	.
CASSNREPYEQYF	TGTGCCAGTAGCAACCGGGAGCCATACGAGCAGTACTTC	TRBV19	TRBJ2-7	.	.
CASSRPSTGNYGYTF	TGTGCCAGCAGCCGCCCATCGACGGGAAACTATGGCTACACCTTC	TRBV7-2	TRBJ1-2	.	.
CSVEGGSTDTQYF	TGCAGCGTTGAGGGAGGGAGCACAGATACGCAGTATTTT	TRBV29-1	TRBJ2-3	.	TRBD2
CASSHGKDLNTGELFF	TGCGCCAGCAGCCACGGGAAAGACTTAAACACCGGGGAGCTGTTTTTT	TRBV4-1	TRBJ2-2	.	.
CASSGQGLVGYTF	TGTGCCAGCAGTGGGCAGGGACTTGTTGGCTACACCTTC	TRBV6-1	TRBJ1-2	once	.
CASSYSGQNNQPQHF	TGTGCCAGCAGTTACTCGGGACAGAACAATCAGCCCCAGCATTTT	TRBV6-5	TRBJ1-5	.	TRBD1
CASSQDSGAYEQYF	TGTGCCAGCAGCCAAGATAGCGGGGCTTACGAGCAGTACTTC	TRBV4-2	TRBJ2-7	.	TRBD2
CASSPGQTYYNEQFF	TGTGCCAGCAGCCCGGGACAGACTTACTACAATGAGCAGTTCTTC	TRBV7-2	TRBJ2-1	.	TRBD1
CASSWGTGYQTAYEQYF	TGTGCCAGTAGTTGGGGGACAGGCTATCAAACGGCCTACGAGCAGTACTTC	TRBV19	TRBJ2-7	.	TRBD1
CASSPDIRVVETQYF	TGTGCCAGCTCACCGGATATCAGGGTTGTAGAGACCCAGTACTTC	TRBV18	TRBJ2-5	.	.
CAITGGTSYEQYF	TGTGCCATCACAGGGGGTACTTCCTACGAGCAGTACTTC	TRBV10-3	TRBJ2-7	few	TRBD1
CASSLTDSNQPQHF	TGTGCCAGCAGCTTGACAGATTCCAATCAGCCCCAGCATTTT	TRBV7-9	TRBJ1-5	.	.
CASTPGQPNQETQYF	TGTGCCAGCACCCCGGGACAGCCGAACCAAGAGACCCAGTACTTC	TRBV7-2	TRBJ2-5	once	TRBD1
CASSIRTGVSYEQYF	TGTGCCAGTAGTATTCGGACAGGGGTATCCTACGAGCAGTACTTC	TRBV19	TRBJ2-7	once	TRBD1
CASSSVDGFHEQYF	TGTGCCAGCAGCTCCGTCGACGGGTTCCACGAGCAGTACTTC	TRBV7-6	TRBJ2-7	.	.
CASSLGGTSGSANTGELFF	TGTGCCAGCAGCTTGGGCGGGACTAGCGGGAGCGCGAACACCGGGGAGCTGTTTTTT	TRBV5-4	TRBJ2-2	.	TRBD2
CATSRDPQSGTLSAKNIQYF	TGTGCCACCAGCAGAGATCCCCAAAGCGGGACCCTTTCCGCCAAAAACATTCAGTACTTC	TRBV15	TRBJ2-4	.	TRBD2
CASSPGQGDNEQFF	TGTGCCAGCAGCCCCGGACAGGGCGACAATGAGCAGTTCTTC	TRBV9	TRBJ2-1	.	TRBD1
CASKDRATRQYF	TGCGCCAGCAAAGACAGGGCTACGAGGCAGTACTTC	TRBV5-1	TRBJ2-7	.	TRBD1
CASSEGQASNQPQHF	TGTGCCAGCAGTGAGGGACAGGCCAGCAATCAGCCCCAGCATTTT	TRBV6-1	TRBJ1-5	.	TRBD1
CASSLGRTDNEQFF	TGTGCCAGCAGCTTAGGACGGACAGACAATGAGCAGTTCTTC	TRBV7-9	TRBJ2-1	.	.
CASKTEANTGELFF	TGTGCCAGCAAGACAGAAGCGAACACCGGGGAGCTGTTTTTT	TRBV2	TRBJ2-2	.	.
CSSSSPTSGRGDEQFF	TGTTCCAGCAGCTCTCCCACTAGCGGGAGAGGAGATGAGCAGTTCTTC	TRBV7-9	TRBJ2-1	.	TRBD2
CASSFTGTGNEAFF	TGCGCCAGCAGCTTTACCGGGACAGGCAATGAAGCTTTCTTT	TRBV5-1	TRBJ1-1	.	TRBD1
CASSYVAGGSPYEQYF	TGCGCCAGCAGTTATGTAGCGGGTGGCTCCCCCTACGAGCAGTACTTC	TRBV5-1	TRBJ2-7	.	TRBD2
CASSLGTGTYEQYF	TGTGCCAGCAGCTTGGGGACAGGCACCTACGAGCAGTACTTC	TRBV5-4	TRBJ2-7	.	TRBD1
CASSLGLATLSDTQYF	TGTGCCAGCAGCTTGGGACTAGCGACTCTCTCCGATACGCAGTATTTT	TRBV7-9	TRBJ2-3	.	TRBD2
CASSGPLGGQGATHYGYTF	TGTGCCAGCAGCGGCCCCCTTGGGGGTCAGGGGGCGACGCATTATGGCTACACCTTC	TRBV2	TRBJ1-2	once	TRBD1
CSVDGQGMHEQYF	TGCAGCGTTGATGGGCAGGGGATGCACGAGCAGTACTTC	TRBV29-1	TRBJ2-7	.	.
CASRVDRPSAEAFF	TGTGCCAGCAGAGTAGACAGGCCATCCGCTGAAGCTTTCTTT	TRBV6-1	TRBJ1-1	.	.
CASSGGGALDEQFF	TGCGCCAGCTCCGGAGGGGGCGCTTTAGATGAGCAGTTCTTC	TRBV5-4	TRBJ2-1	.	.
CAWSRDRVSPTDQPQHF	TGTGCCTGGAGCCGGGACAGGGTCTCCCCAACGGATCAGCCCCAGCATTTT	TRBV30	TRBJ1-5	.	TRBD1
CASTPTGTEAFF	TGTGCCAGCACCCCAACGGGGACTGAAGCTTTCTTT	TRBV5-4	TRBJ1-1	few	.
CASTLELTGVSEQFF	TGTGCCAGCACCCTGGAATTGACAGGGGTCAGTGAGCAGTTCTTC	TRBV6-5	TRBJ2-1	.	TRBD1
CASSSSLTDTQYF	TGTGCCAGCAGCTCCTCTCTGACAGATACGCAGTATTTT	TRBV5-4	TRBJ2-3	few	.
CASSSGGGYGYTF	TGTGCCAGCAGCTCAGGGGGAGGCTATGGCTACACCTTC	TRBV9	TRBJ1-2	.	TRBD1
CASSKGWGGDYEQYF	TGTGCCAGCAGTAAGGGTTGGGGGGGGGACTACGAGCAGTACTTC	TRBV25-1	TRBJ2-7	.	TRBD2
CAWSVLSGRAGSYNEQFF	TGTGCCTGGAGTGTACTTAGCGGGAGGGCCGGGTCCTACAATGAGCAGTTCTTC	TRBV30	TRBJ2-1	.	TRBD2
CASSVAPGEYEAFF	TGTGCCAGCAGCGTAGCTCCAGGGGAGTATGAAGCTTTCTTT	TRBV9	TRBJ1-1	.	.
CASSARGPTYEQYF	TGCGCCAGCAGCGCCAGGGGGCCGACCTACGAGCAGTACTTC	TRBV5-1	TRBJ2-7	.	TRBD1
CASSAGQGGQPQHF	TGTGCCAGCTCAGCCGGACAGGGGGGTCAGCCCCAGCATTTT	TRBV18	TRBJ1-5	few	TRBD1
CASSEGVGGGGGYEQFF	TGTGCCAGCAGTGAAGGGGTGGGGGGAGGAGGAGGATATGAGCAGTTCTTC	TRBV6-1	TRBJ2-1	.	.
CSVEAGDYGYTF	TGCAGCGTTGAAGCGGGGGACTATGGCTACACCTTC	TRBV29-1	TRBJ1-2	.	.
CASSSLGQAEGETQYF	TGTGCCAGCAGTTCCCTCGGACAGGCGGAGGGGGAGACCCAGTACTTC	TRBV28	TRBJ2-5	once	.
CASSSEGAETQYF	TGCGCCAGCAGTTCGGAAGGGGCGGAGACCCAGTACTTC	TRBV5-1	TRBJ2-5	.	.
CAWSDRLAGNTGELFF	TGTGCCTGGAGCGATAGACTAGCCGGCAACACCGGGGAGCTGTTTTTT	TRBV30	TRBJ2-2	.	TRBD2
CASPSRDRERYEQYF	TGTGCCAGCCCGAGTCGGGACAGGGAAAGATACGAGCAGTACTTC	TRBV19	TRBJ2-7	.	TRBD1